Below, 6 T cell receptor beta chains from the same sample are listed, as sequenced in a study of blood T cell repertoires in COVID-19. Produced via immunoSEQ multiplex PCR; TCRdb's table is partial and in-frame only. The sample shows approximately 240,000 clones, approximately 79% of them seen only once. The specimen sequenced was peripheral blood. The receptors here all came from a woman aged 80 or older with active or convalescent COVID-19.

This chain uses TRBV5-1 with TRBJ2-1; 12 nucleotides agree with TRBD2. CDR1 is SGHRS and CDR2 is YFSETQ in the germline V gene. The CDR3 totals 15 residues. Unmatched junction bases numbered 3, after V lost 2 bases and J lost 6 bases. The CDR3 loop reads CASSLLAGGGNEQFF. CDR3 in DNA: TGCGCCAGCAGCTTACTAGCGGGAGGTGGCAATGAGCAGTTCTTC.

This clone was detected a few times. The genes are TRBV7-9 and TRBJ2-5; no firm D call. V was shortened by 6 bases and J by 7 bases, with 15 bases between the two germline ends. This CDR3 has 13 amino acids. Per the germline V gene, CDR1 is SEHNR and CDR2 is FQNEAQ (reference sequence). The CDR3 coding sequence is TGTGCCAGCAGTTCCCAACGGGTCGGGACCCAGTACTTC. This gives the protein CASSSQRVGTQYF.

This clone was recorded only once. CDR3 DNA: TGTGCCAGCAGTCAAGTACACAGGGGTGGCAACGAGCAGTACTTC. As protein: CASSQVHRGGNEQYF. The chain carries TRBV7-2 and TRBJ2-7, with TRBD1 identical over 7 bases. The germline CDR1 and CDR2 sequences are SGHTA and FQGNSA. CDR3 length: 15 residues. The V segment lost 6 bases and the J segment 5 bases; nucleotides outside the gene matches: 13.

V usage is TRBV7-9 and J usage is TRBJ2-3; 12 nucleotides agree with TRBD2. V was pared by 5 bases and J by 3 bases, with 6 bases of the junction left unmatched. The CDR3 totals 16 residues. Looked up from germline, CDR1 is SEHNR and CDR2 is FQNEAQ (reference sequence). CDR3 DNA sequence: TGTGCCAGCAGCCCATCTAGCGGGGGGGCAACAGATACGCAGTATTTT. Translation gives CASSPSSGGATDTQYF. The full variable domain, rest sourced from reference TRBV7-9 and TRBJ2-3, is DTGVSQNPRHKITKRGQNVTFRCDPISEHNRLYWYRQTLGQGPEFLTYFQNEAQLEKSRLLSDRFSAERPKGSFSTLEIQRTEQGDSAMYLCASSPSSGGATDTQYFGPGTRLTVL.

The genes are TRBV6-1 and TRBJ1-2; possibly TRBD1 for D (5 bases). The CDR3 has 18 amino acids. Germline assignment: CDR1 MNHNS and CDR2 SASEGT. Trimming cost V 2 bases and J 0 bases, with 19 bases left between them. For the CDR3, the DNA is TGTGCCAGCAGTGAAATTGGGGCAGGGCGGAGAGCTAACTATGGCTACACCTTC. This translates into CASSEIGAGRRANYGYTF.

The V and J genes are TRBV28 and TRBJ1-2; D unclear. The CDR3 extends over 14 amino acids. Per the germline V gene, CDR1 is MDHEN and CDR2 is SYDVKM. Trimming pared 4 bases from V and 8 bases from J, leaving 17 bases between. The CDR3 DNA reads as TGTGCCAGCAGTTCCTCCGCGGGAGGCTTCGGCTACACCTTC. It encodes CASSSSAGGFGYTF.